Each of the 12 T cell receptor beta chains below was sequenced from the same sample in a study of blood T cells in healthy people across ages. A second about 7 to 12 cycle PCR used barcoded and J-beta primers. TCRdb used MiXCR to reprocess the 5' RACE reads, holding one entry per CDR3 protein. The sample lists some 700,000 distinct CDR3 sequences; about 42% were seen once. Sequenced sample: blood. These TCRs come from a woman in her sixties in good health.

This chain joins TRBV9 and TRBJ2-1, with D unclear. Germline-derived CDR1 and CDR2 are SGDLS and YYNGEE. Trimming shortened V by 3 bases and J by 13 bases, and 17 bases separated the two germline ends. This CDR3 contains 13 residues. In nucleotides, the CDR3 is TGTGCCAGCAGCGGAGCCCCCACCGGGTCACAGTTCTTC. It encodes CASSGAPTGSQFF.

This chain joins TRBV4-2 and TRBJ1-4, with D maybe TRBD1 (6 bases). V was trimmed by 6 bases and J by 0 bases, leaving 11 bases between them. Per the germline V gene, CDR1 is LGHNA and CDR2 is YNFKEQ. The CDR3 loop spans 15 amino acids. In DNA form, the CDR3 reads TGTGCCAGCAGGCAGGGGAGGGCAACTAATGAAAAACTGTTTTTT. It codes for CASRQGRATNEKLFF.

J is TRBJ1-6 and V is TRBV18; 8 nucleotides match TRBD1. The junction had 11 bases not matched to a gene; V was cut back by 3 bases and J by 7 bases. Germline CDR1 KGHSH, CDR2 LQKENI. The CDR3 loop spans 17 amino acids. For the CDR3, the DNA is TGTGCCAGCTCACCCACCCCGGGGGGACAGGAAAATTCACCCCTCCACTTT. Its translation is CASSPTPGGQENSPLHF.

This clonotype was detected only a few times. The CDR3 sequence: CAIGDSSSNYGYTF. In DNA, the CDR3 is TGTGCCATCGGGGACAGCTCCAGTAACTATGGCTACACCTTC. The chain carries TRBV10-3 and TRBJ1-2, with 7 bases identical to TRBD1. Germline V gene lookup returns CDR1 ENHRY and CDR2 SYGVKD. This CDR3 is built from 14 residues. The V segment lost 8 bases and the J segment 1 base; nucleotides outside the gene matches: 7.

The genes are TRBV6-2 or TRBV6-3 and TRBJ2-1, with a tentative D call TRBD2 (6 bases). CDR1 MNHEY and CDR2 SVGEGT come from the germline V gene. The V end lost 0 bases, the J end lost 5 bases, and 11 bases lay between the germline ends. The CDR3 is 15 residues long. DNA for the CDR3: TGTGCCAGCAGTTACTCGACAGCGGGCAACAATGAGCAGTTCTTC. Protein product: CASSYSTAGNNEQFF.

The CDR3 DNA is TGTGCCAGCAGTGGACAGGGGCGACAGCCCCAGCATTTT. Its protein is CASSGQGRQPQHF. The chain couples TRBV12-3 or TRBV12-4 to TRBJ1-5; 9 bases fit TRBD1. After removal of 5 bases from V and 7 bases from J, the junction contained 3 bases not matched to a gene. CDR3 length: 13 residues.

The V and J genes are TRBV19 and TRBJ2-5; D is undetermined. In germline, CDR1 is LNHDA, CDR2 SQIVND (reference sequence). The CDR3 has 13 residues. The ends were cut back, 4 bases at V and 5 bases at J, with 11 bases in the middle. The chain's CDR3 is CASSTSAGETQYF. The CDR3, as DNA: TGTGCCAGTAGTACGTCTGCCGGCGAGACCCAGTACTTC.

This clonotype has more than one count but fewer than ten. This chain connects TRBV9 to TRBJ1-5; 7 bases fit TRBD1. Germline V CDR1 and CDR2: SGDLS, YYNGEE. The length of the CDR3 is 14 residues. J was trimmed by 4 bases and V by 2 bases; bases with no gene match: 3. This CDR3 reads CASSVGTANQPQHF. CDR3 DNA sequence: TGTGCCAGCAGCGTCGGGACAGCAAATCAGCCCCAGCATTTT.

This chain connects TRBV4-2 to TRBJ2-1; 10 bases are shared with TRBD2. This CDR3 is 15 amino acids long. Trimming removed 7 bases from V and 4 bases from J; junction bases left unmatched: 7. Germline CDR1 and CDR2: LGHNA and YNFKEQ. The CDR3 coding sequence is TGTGCCAGCACCCTAGCGGGAGCTTTATACAATGAGCAGTTCTTC. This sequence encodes CASTLAGALYNEQFF.

The CDR3 loop reads CASSLPAGEPSTDTQYF. For the CDR3, the DNA is TGTGCCAGCAGCCTACCCGCGGGGGAACCTAGCACAGATACGCAGTATTTT. The chain uses TRBV7-8 and TRBJ2-3; 7 bases are shared with TRBD2. Germline CDR1 SGHVS, CDR2 FQNEAQ. CDR3 length equals 17 residues. The V gene end was trimmed by 5 bases and the J gene end by 0 bases; junction bases not matched to a gene: 11.

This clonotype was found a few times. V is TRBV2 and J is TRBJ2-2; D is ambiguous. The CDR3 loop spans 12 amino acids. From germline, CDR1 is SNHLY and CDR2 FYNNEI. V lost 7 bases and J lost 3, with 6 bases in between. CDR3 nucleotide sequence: TGTGCCAGCACCACCCACACCGGGGAGCTGTTTTTT. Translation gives CASTTHTGELFF. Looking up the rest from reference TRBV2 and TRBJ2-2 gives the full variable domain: EPEVTQTPSHQVTQMGQEVILRCVPISNHLYFYWYRQILGQKVEFLVSFYNNEISEKSEIFDDQFSVERPDGSNFTLKIRSTKLEDSAMYFCASTTHTGELFFGEGSRLTVL.

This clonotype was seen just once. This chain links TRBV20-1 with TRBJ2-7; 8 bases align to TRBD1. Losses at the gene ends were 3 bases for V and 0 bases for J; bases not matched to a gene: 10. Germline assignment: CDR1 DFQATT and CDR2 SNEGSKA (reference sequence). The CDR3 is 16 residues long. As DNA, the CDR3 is TGCAGTGCTAGGCGTGGGGACAGGACTTACTCCTACGAGCAGTACTTC. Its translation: CSARRGDRTYSYEQYF.